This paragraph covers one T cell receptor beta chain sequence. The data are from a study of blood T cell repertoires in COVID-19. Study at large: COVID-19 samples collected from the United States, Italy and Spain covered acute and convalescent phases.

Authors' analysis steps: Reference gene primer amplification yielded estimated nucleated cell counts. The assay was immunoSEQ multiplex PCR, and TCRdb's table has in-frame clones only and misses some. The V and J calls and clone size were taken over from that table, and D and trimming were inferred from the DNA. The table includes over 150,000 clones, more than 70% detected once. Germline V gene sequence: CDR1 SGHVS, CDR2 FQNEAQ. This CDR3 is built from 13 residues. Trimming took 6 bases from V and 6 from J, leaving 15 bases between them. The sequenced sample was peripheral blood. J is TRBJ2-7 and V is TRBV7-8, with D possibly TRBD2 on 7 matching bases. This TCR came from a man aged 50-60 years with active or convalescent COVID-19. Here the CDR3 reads CASSYHREGEQYF. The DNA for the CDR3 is TGTGCCAGCAGTTACCACAGGGAGGGCGAGCAGTACTTC.